The rows below give T cell receptor beta chains drawn from one sample of a study of long-term antiretroviral therapy in people with HIV. Only in-frame clones appear in the TCRdb table, and some are missing; sequencing was by immunoSEQ multiplex PCR. This table has roughly 35,000 clones, 90% to 95% appearing once. The sample was unsorted PBMCs, taken 5.1 years after starting antiretroviral therapy. These receptors were obtained from a woman in her forties or fifties with HIV. Each CDR3 is given with its conserved first and last residue. D genes are given only for firm matches. Some rows have no size entry. The others give once, few or many, or a class for an expanded clone.

D gene	J gene	V gene	clone size	CDR3 protein	CDR3 DNA
.	TRBJ2-5	TRBV6-1	few	CASSGTPGLETQYF	TGTGCCAGCAGTGGGACCCCGGGACTTGAGACCCAGTACTTC
.	TRBJ1-2	TRBV30	.	CAWMAGAYGYTF	TGTGCCTGGATGGCAGGGGCCTATGGCTACACCTTC
TRBD1	TRBJ2-3	TRBV7-8	.	CASSLGGQGLPDTQYF	TGTGCCAGCAGCTTAGGGGGACAGGGACTCCCAGATACGCAGTATTTT
TRBD2	TRBJ2-7	TRBV6-4	once	CASSPSGGAGEQYF	TGTGCCAGCAGTCCGAGCGGGGGGGCCGGGGAGCAGTACTTC
TRBD2	TRBJ2-1	TRBV4-1	.	CASSQEKLAGGVNEQFF	TGCGCCAGCAGCCAAGAAAAGCTAGCGGGGGGTGTAAATGAGCAGTTCTTC
.	TRBJ2-3	TRBV7-8	.	CASSLGLPDTQYF	TGTGCCAGCAGCTTAGGCCTACCAGATACGCAGTATTTT
.	TRBJ1-2	TRBV6-5	.	CASSYSSPYGYTF	TGTGCCAGCAGTTACTCCAGCCCGTATGGCTACACCTTC
.	TRBJ1-2	TRBV12-2	.	CASRFGSGVGGYTF	TGTGCAAGTCGCTTTGGCTCGGGGGTGGGTGGCTACACCTTC
.	TRBJ1-1	TRBV19	.	CASGRGAEAFF	TGTGCCAGTGGAAGGGGTGCTGAAGCTTTCTTT
.	TRBJ1-3	TRBV5-1	.	CASSSGSTGGNTIYF	TGCGCCAGCAGCTCCGGGTCCACAGGTGGAAACACCATATATTTT
.	TRBJ2-7	TRBV7-6	.	CASSSQGGSYEQYF	TGTGCCAGCAGTTCGCAAGGCGGCTCCTACGAGCAGTACTTC
.	TRBJ1-2	TRBV27	.	CASSPGRREHYGYTF	TGTGCCAGCAGCCCCGGGCGGAGAGAGCACTATGGCTACACCTTC
.	TRBJ2-2	TRBV5-4	.	CASTLTRGVGAGELFF	TGTGCCAGCACCCTGACCAGGGGTGTCGGGGCCGGGGAGCTGTTTTTT
.	TRBJ1-1	TRBV6-5	.	CASSTTGPTEAFF	TGTGCCAGCAGTACCACAGGGCCCACTGAAGCTTTCTTT
.	TRBJ1-2	TRBV27	.	CASSLSGPGIGGYTF	TGTGCCAGCAGTTTATCGGGGCCAGGGATCGGCGGCTACACCTTC
.	TRBJ2-6	TRBV30	.	CAWSIPSSGANVLTF	TGTGCCTGGAGTATACCCAGCTCTGGGGCCAACGTCCTGACTTTC
TRBD1	TRBJ1-5	TRBV6-6	once	CASSYGDRNQPQHF	TGTGCCAGCAGTTACGGGGACAGGAATCAGCCCCAGCATTTT
TRBD1	TRBJ1-1	TRBV7-9	.	CASSFTGGTEAFF	TGTGCCAGCAGCTTCACAGGGGGGACTGAAGCTTTCTTT
TRBD1	TRBJ1-5	TRBV5-5	.	CASSVTGGSDQPQHF	TGTGCCAGCAGTGTTACAGGGGGCTCGGATCAGCCCCAGCATTTT
.	TRBJ2-2	TRBV5-4	.	CASSLDTNTGELFF	TGTGCCAGCAGCTTGGACACCAACACCGGGGAGCTGTTTTTT
.	TRBJ2-5	TRBV7-9	.	CASSTGPTYQETQYF	TGTGCCAGCAGCACGGGACCTACGTACCAAGAGACCCAGTACTTC
TRBD1	TRBJ1-2	TRBV7-9	.	CASRLIKGDSYGYTF	TGTGCCAGCAGGCTTATTAAAGGGGACAGCTATGGCTACACCTTC
.	TRBJ2-2	TRBV2	once	CASSVIKVTNTGELFF	TGTGCCAGCAGTGTTATTAAAGTTACGAACACCGGGGAGCTGTTTTTT
.	TRBJ2-7	TRBV10-3	once	CASGPAPPSYEQYF	TGTGCCAGTGGCCCCGCTCCCCCCTCCTACGAGCAGTACTTC
.	TRBJ1-3	TRBV5-1	.	CASSLPGNTIYF	TGCGCCAGCAGCCTACCCGGAAACACCATATATTTT
TRBD2	TRBJ2-3	TRBV19	.	CASSRAGLAGGRGTDTQYF	TGTGCCAGTAGTCGGGCGGGACTAGCGGGGGGGCGCGGCACAGATACGCAGTATTTT
.	TRBJ1-1	TRBV7-6	.	CASSLREGTEAFF	TGTGCCAGCAGCTTAAGGGAGGGGACTGAAGCTTTCTTT
.	TRBJ1-1	TRBV19	.	CASSMAPQGYSAFF	TGTGCCAGTAGTATGGCCCCACAGGGTTACTCAGCTTTCTTT
.	TRBJ1-4	TRBV30	once	CAWAGQPRGEKLFF	TGTGCCTGGGCTGGACAGCCTCGCGGGGAAAAACTGTTTTTT
.	TRBJ1-4	TRBV2	.	CASSETVRYEKLFF	TGTGCCAGCAGCGAGACCGTACGCTATGAAAAACTGTTTTTT
.	TRBJ1-1	TRBV6-4	.	CASSSRGAREGFGAEAFF	TGTGCCAGCAGCTCCAGAGGGGCCAGGGAGGGATTCGGCGCTGAAGCTTTCTTT
TRBD2	TRBJ2-7	TRBV6-6	.	CASSYSTSGIYEQYF	TGTGCCAGCAGTTACTCGACTAGCGGCATCTACGAGCAGTACTTC
TRBD1	TRBJ1-2	TRBV5-6	.	CASSERQGLSYGYTF	TGTGCCAGCAGCGAACGACAGGGTCTAAGCTATGGCTACACCTTC
TRBD2	TRBJ2-5	TRBV11-3	.	CASSPSSGGKGETQYF	TGTGCCAGCAGCCCCAGTAGCGGGGGCAAGGGGGAGACCCAGTACTTC
.	TRBJ2-7	TRBV4-1	.	CASSQDGYEQYF	TGCGCCAGCAGCCAAGATGGCTACGAGCAGTACTTC
TRBD2	TRBJ2-1	TRBV2	.	CASSADPPGGLKQFF	TGTGCCAGCAGTGCGGATCCCCCGGGGGGGTTGAAGCAGTTCTTC
.	TRBJ2-7	TRBV5-1	.	CASSVAGGPYEQYF	TGCGCCAGCAGCGTTGCCGGGGGACCCTACGAGCAGTACTTC
TRBD1	TRBJ1-5	TRBV6-1	.	CASRDREMRQPQHF	TGTGCCAGCAGAGACAGGGAGATGCGGCAGCCCCAGCATTTT
TRBD1	TRBJ2-6	TRBV4-1	.	CASSPLTGAGANVLTF	TGCGCCAGCAGCCCCTTAACAGGGGCCGGGGCCAACGTCCTGACTTTC
.	TRBJ2-6	TRBV10-2	.	CASSESVSGANVLTF	TGCGCCAGCAGTGAGTCAGTCTCTGGGGCCAACGTCCTGACTTTC
.	TRBJ1-1	TRBV6-6	.	CASSYSQGNTEAFF	TGTGCCAGCAGTTACTCTCAGGGGAACACTGAAGCTTTCTTT
TRBD1	TRBJ1-2	TRBV7-9	.	CASSSTGGFGYTF	TGTGCCAGCAGCTCAACAGGGGGATTTGGCTACACCTTC
TRBD2	TRBJ2-3	TRBV5-4	.	CASSPSGGADTQYF	TGTGCCAGCAGCCCAAGCGGGGGGGCAGATACGCAGTATTTT
TRBD1	TRBJ2-1	TRBV7-8	once	CASSLFRDRTRNEQFF	TGTGCCAGCAGCTTATTTAGGGACAGGACGAGGAATGAGCAGTTCTTC
TRBD1	TRBJ1-6	TRBV6-5	.	CASSYGTGYNSPLHF	TGTGCCAGCAGTTACGGGACAGGGTATAATTCACCCCTCCACTTT
TRBD1	TRBJ1-2	TRBV2	.	CASKLQGPGYTF	TGTGCCAGCAAGTTACAGGGGCCTGGCTACACCTTC
.	TRBJ1-1	TRBV6-6	.	CASKGISLGAEAFF	TGTGCCAGCAAGGGGATCAGCCTGGGCGCTGAAGCTTTCTTT
TRBD2	TRBJ2-3	TRBV7-2	.	CASSLEFQGGGNTQYF	TGTGCCAGCAGCTTGGAATTCCAGGGCGGGGGTAATACGCAGTATTTT
TRBD2	TRBJ2-7	TRBV10-2	.	CASSDRIAGSYEQYF	TGCGCCAGCAGTGATAGGATAGCGGGGTCCTACGAGCAGTACTTC
.	TRBJ2-2	TRBV2	.	CASRVDTGELFF	TGTGCCAGCAGGGTAGACACCGGGGAGCTGTTTTTT
TRBD1	TRBJ2-2	TRBV7-3	.	CASSLTGGFTGELFF	TGTGCCAGCAGCTTAACAGGGGGCTTCACCGGGGAGCTGTTTTTT
.	TRBJ2-7	TRBV19	.	CASSALQAGSYEQYF	TGTGCCAGTAGTGCCCTACAGGCTGGCTCCTACGAGCAGTACTTC
.	TRBJ2-1	TRBV9	.	CASSVSGSYNEQFF	TGTGCCAGCAGCGTTAGCGGCTCCTACAATGAGCAGTTCTTC
TRBD1	TRBJ2-7	TRBV27	.	CASSVDRGLSYEQYF	TGTGCCAGCAGTGTGGACAGGGGCCTTTCCTACGAGCAGTACTTC
.	TRBJ2-4	TRBV6-1	.	CASSEWYAKNIQYF	TGTGCCAGCAGTGAATGGTACGCCAAAAACATTCAGTACTTC
TRBD2	TRBJ2-2	TRBV7-2	.	CASSRGGTKSTGELFF	TGTGCCAGCAGCCGGGGGGGAACTAAAAGCACCGGGGAGCTGTTTTTT
.	TRBJ2-5	TRBV9	.	CASSSRTEDATQYF	TGTGCCAGCAGCTCTCGGACAGAGGATGCGACCCAGTACTTC